These T cell receptor beta chains were read from a single sample in a study of cytomegalovirus exposure and HLA in healthy donors. Method: immunoSEQ multiplex PCR; TCRdb's copy keeps in-frame clones and lacks some. The table shows approximately 200,000 clones, with over 80% occurring only once. Sequencing used PBMCs. Receptor source: a woman between 18 and 29 years old in good health and CMV-seronegative. CDR3s include the opening cysteine and the closing phenylalanine or tryptophan. A D gene is named only where the DNA matches it firmly. A clone size is listed for some rows: how often the clone was seen (once, few, many), or a class if it is expanded.

clone_size	j_call	v_call	d_call	cdr3_aa	cdr3_nt
NA	TRBJ2-7	TRBV11-2	NA	CASSAIDSLSYEQYF	TGTGCCAGCAGCGCTATAGACAGCCTCTCCTACGAGCAGTACTTC
NA	TRBJ2-3	TRBV5-3	NA	CAKRAVSTDTQYF	TGTGCCAAGAGGGCGGTTAGCACAGATACGCAGTATTTT
NA	TRBJ2-3	TRBV11-1	NA	CASSFGENTDTQYF	TGTGCCAGCAGCTTTGGGGAGAACACAGATACGCAGTATTTT
NA	TRBJ2-2	TRBV5-1	TRBD1	CASSLVTGQNTGELFF	TGCGCCAGCAGCTTGGTGACAGGGCAGAACACCGGGGAGCTGTTTTTT
NA	TRBJ2-7	TRBV28	TRBD2	CASSFLASGIYEQYF	TGTGCCAGCAGTTTTTTGGCTAGCGGAATCTACGAGCAGTACTTC
NA	TRBJ2-7	TRBV25-1	TRBD2	CASSPRRGEGTYEQYF	TGTGCCAGCAGCCCCCGTCGGGGGGAGGGGACCTACGAGCAGTACTTC
NA	TRBJ1-4	TRBV2	TRBD1	CASSELGQQFF	TGTGCCAGCAGTGAATTGGGACAGCAGTTTTTT
NA	TRBJ2-1	TRBV7-3	TRBD2	CASSLIVTSGRNEQFF	TGTGCCAGCAGCTTAATAGTTACTAGCGGACGGAATGAGCAGTTCTTC
NA	TRBJ1-6	TRBV28	NA	CASSRRGFSTPLHF	TGTGCCAGCAGCCGCCGGGGGTTTTCAACACCCCTCCACTTT
NA	TRBJ1-2	TRBV6-5	TRBD1	CASRPVAGQGGGYTF	TGTGCCAGCAGGCCGGTCGCGGGACAGGGCGGCGGCTACACCTTC
NA	TRBJ2-5	TRBV30	NA	CAWSTQGIRETQYF	TGTGCCTGGAGTACGCAGGGGATTCGGGAGACCCAGTACTTC
NA	TRBJ2-7	TRBV27	TRBD2	CASIPSLSGRVQYF	TGTGCCAGCATTCCCTCCCTTAGCGGGAGGGTGCAGTACTTC
NA	TRBJ1-2	TRBV11-2	NA	CASSLDRKNFYGYTF	TGTGCCAGCAGCTTAGATCGTAAAAATTTCTATGGCTACACCTTC
NA	TRBJ1-4	TRBV29-1	TRBD1	CSVNGQGGEKLFF	TGCAGCGTGAACGGACAGGGCGGTGAAAAACTGTTTTTT
NA	TRBJ2-1	TRBV19	TRBD2	CASTPISSGKQFF	TGTGCCAGTACCCCCATTTCGAGCGGGAAGCAGTTCTTC
NA	TRBJ1-6	TRBV2	NA	CASNIGTSDSPLHF	TGTGCCAGCAACATCGGGACATCGGATTCACCCCTCCACTTT
NA	TRBJ2-1	TRBV9	TRBD2	CASSVTTSGGYNEQFF	TGTGCCAGCAGCGTCACCACTAGCGGGGGTTACAATGAGCAGTTCTTC
NA	TRBJ1-2	TRBV7-8	NA	CASSPLRGGSGYTF	TGTGCCAGCAGCCCTCTAAGGGGTGGAAGTGGCTACACCTTC
once	TRBJ2-2	TRBV10-3	TRBD2	CAISEQAGEDTGELFF	TGTGCCATCAGTGAGCAAGCGGGAGAAGATACCGGGGAGCTGTTTTTT
NA	TRBJ2-2	TRBV27	NA	CASSFGRFAGELFF	TGTGCCAGCAGTTTTGGTCGGTTCGCCGGGGAGCTGTTTTTT
NA	TRBJ1-5	TRBV18	TRBD1	CASSQGQGASQPQHF	TGTGCCAGCTCACAGGGACAGGGGGCGAGTCAGCCCCAGCATTTT
NA	TRBJ1-5	TRBV7-9	TRBD1	CASSLGTANQPQHF	TGTGCCAGCAGCTTGGGGACAGCTAATCAGCCCCAGCATTTT
NA	TRBJ2-3	TRBV29-1	TRBD1	CSVSTRDSNTDTQYF	TGCAGCGTATCCACCCGGGACAGTAACACAGATACGCAGTATTTT
NA	TRBJ1-3	TRBV4-1	TRBD1	CASSPGQGAGAGNTIYF	TGCGCCAGCAGCCCGGGACAGGGGGCTGGAGCGGGAAACACCATATATTTT
NA	TRBJ2-5	TRBV10-3	TRBD1	CAISEGTGGKETQYF	TGTGCCATCAGTGAGGGGACAGGGGGGAAAGAGACCCAGTACTTC
NA	TRBJ2-7	TRBV7-8	NA	CASSLAGREDEQYF	TGTGCCAGCAGCTTAGCGGGCCGAGAAGACGAGCAGTACTTC
NA	TRBJ2-5	TRBV30	TRBD2	CAWSVAGGWETQYF	TGTGCCTGGAGTGTAGCGGGAGGATGGGAGACCCAGTACTTC
NA	TRBJ2-5	TRBV7-7	TRBD1	CASSRGTGGPETQYF	TGTGCCAGCAGCCGAGGGACAGGGGGCCCAGAGACCCAGTACTTC
NA	TRBJ2-7	TRBV27	TRBD2	CASNTRASGIYEQYF	TGTGCCAGCAACACCCGGGCTAGCGGGATCTACGAGCAGTACTTC
once	TRBJ1-1	TRBV5-5	NA	CASSLAHLTEAFF	TGTGCCAGCAGCTTGGCACACCTCACTGAAGCTTTCTTT
NA	TRBJ2-1	TRBV5-1	TRBD2	CASSYDRTSKYNEQFF	TGCGCCAGCAGCTACGATCGGACTAGCAAATACAATGAGCAGTTCTTC
NA	TRBJ1-5	TRBV19	NA	CASSIGNQPQHF	TGTGCCAGTAGTATCGGCAATCAGCCCCAGCATTTT
NA	TRBJ2-1	TRBV5-1	NA	CASSFTGDSYNEQFF	TGCGCCAGCAGCTTTACGGGGGACTCCTACAATGAGCAGTTCTTC
NA	TRBJ2-1	TRBV12-5	NA	CASGIIASNEQFF	TGTGCTAGTGGTATCATAGCGTCGAATGAGCAGTTCTTC
NA	TRBJ1-3	TRBV19	NA	CASRTTGSSGNTIYF	TGTGCCAGTAGGACGACAGGTAGCTCTGGAAACACCATATATTTT
NA	TRBJ2-1	TRBV27	TRBD2	CASSSLRGEGLHEQFF	TGTGCCAGCAGTTCCCTCCGAGGGGAGGGCCTTCATGAGCAGTTCTTC
NA	TRBJ1-3	TRBV6-6	NA	CASTQVTHSGNTIYF	TGTGCCAGCACCCAGGTCACCCACTCTGGAAACACCATATATTTT
NA	TRBJ2-5	TRBV4-1	NA	CASSQDYREGQETQYF	TGCGCCAGCAGCCAAGATTACAGGGAGGGACAAGAGACCCAGTACTTC
NA	TRBJ2-1	TRBV29-1	NA	CSVGGQIGSEQFF	TGCAGCGTGGGGGGGCAGATCGGGAGTGAGCAGTTCTTC
NA	TRBJ2-5	TRBV5-1	TRBD1	CATRQGQETQYF	TGCGCCACCCGACAGGGTCAAGAGACCCAGTACTTC
few	TRBJ1-5	TRBV30	TRBD1	CAWSRGGQGRNQPQHF	TGTGCCTGGAGTCGAGGGGGACAGGGAAGGAATCAGCCCCAGCATTTT
NA	TRBJ1-2	TRBV28	NA	CASSPNFYGYTF	TGTGCCAGCAGCCCAAACTTCTATGGCTACACCTTC
NA	TRBJ1-5	TRBV27	NA	CASSPTGQQPQHF	TGTGCCAGCAGTCCTACAGGGCAACAGCCCCAGCATTTT
NA	TRBJ2-7	TRBV11-3	TRBD1	CASSFTGGTGVQYF	TGTGCCAGCAGCTTCACAGGGGGGACGGGCGTGCAGTACTTC
NA	TRBJ1-6	TRBV5-1	TRBD1	CASSLGQGGINSPLHF	TGCGCCAGCAGCTTGGGACAGGGGGGAATAAATTCACCCCTCCACTTT
NA	TRBJ1-5	TRBV19	TRBD1	CASRDRVGNQPQHF	TGTGCCAGTAGGGACAGGGTAGGAAATCAGCCCCAGCATTTT
NA	TRBJ2-7	TRBV4-1	TRBD2	CASSQDPRGAGGPGEQYF	TGCGCCAGCAGCCAAGATCCCCGCGGGGCGGGAGGGCCCGGGGAGCAGTACTTC
NA	TRBJ1-2	TRBV14	NA	CASSQNINYGYTF	TGTGCCAGCAGCCAAAACATCAACTATGGCTACACCTTC
NA	TRBJ1-2	TRBV28	NA	CASSFSTDNYGYTF	TGTGCCAGCAGTTTCTCAACAGATAACTATGGCTACACCTTC
NA	TRBJ1-4	TRBV29-1	NA	CSVARGLNNEKLFF	TGCAGCGTTGCCCGCGGACTGAATAATGAAAAACTGTTTTTT
NA	TRBJ2-1	TRBV5-4	TRBD2	CASSDSGRTEQFF	TGTGCCAGCAGCGATAGCGGGAGAACTGAGCAGTTCTTC
NA	TRBJ2-1	TRBV6-6	TRBD2	CASTVLAAGNEQFF	TGTGCCAGCACTGTCCTAGCGGCGGGCAATGAGCAGTTCTTC
NA	TRBJ2-1	TRBV2	NA	CASDLSAAVNYNEQFF	TGTGCCAGCGACCTATCCGCAGCGGTAAACTACAATGAGCAGTTCTTC
once	TRBJ1-5	TRBV19	NA	CASRGRSGDGSNQPQHF	TGTGCCAGTAGGGGAAGATCGGGGGACGGCAGCAATCAGCCCCAGCATTTT
NA	TRBJ2-4	TRBV5-4	TRBD2	CASSSTSGRAFVSAKNIQYF	TGTGCCAGCAGTTCCACTAGCGGGAGGGCCTTCGTATCAGCCAAAAACATTCAGTACTTC
NA	TRBJ2-4	TRBV30	TRBD2	CASGLAGDGIQYF	TGTGCCTCAGGGCTAGCGGGAGATGGCATTCAGTACTTC
NA	TRBJ1-3	TRBV14	NA	CASSTLGASRNTIYF	TGTGCCAGCAGTACCTTAGGGGCTTCCCGAAACACCATATATTTT
NA	TRBJ1-6	TRBV6-5	NA	CASSYGGTVNSPLHF	TGTGCCAGCAGTTACGGAGGGACGGTAAATTCACCCCTCCACTTT